Listed below are T cell receptor beta chains from one sample, sequenced in a study of blood T cell repertoires in COVID-19. The data were produced by immunoSEQ multiplex PCR, yet TCRdb's version contains in-frame clones alone and is incomplete. Of 190,000 or so clones listed, about nine tenths are singletons. Sequenced sample: peripheral blood. Every receptor here comes from a woman in her sixties or seventies with acute or convalescent COVID-19. Each CDR3 is given with its conserved first and last residue. The order of the fields is CDR3 length, clone size, V gene, D gene, J gene, CDR3 protein, CDR3 DNA. D genes are given only for firm matches. Rows give clone size only sometimes, using once, few, many, or a class for an expanded clone.

cdr3_length: 13
clone_size: NA
v_call: TRBV6-5
d_call: NA
j_call: TRBJ2-7
cdr3_aa: CASSYSDRYEQYF
cdr3_nt: TGTGCCAGCAGTTATTCGGACAGATACGAGCAGTACTTC

cdr3_length: 16
clone_size: NA
v_call: TRBV6-5
d_call: TRBD1
j_call: TRBJ2-7
cdr3_aa: CASSSLDRGALYEQYF
cdr3_nt: TGTGCCAGCAGTTCGCTGGACAGGGGAGCCTTGTACGAGCAGTACTTC

cdr3_length: 14
clone_size: NA
v_call: TRBV19
d_call: NA
j_call: TRBJ2-3
cdr3_aa: CASSRDSSTDTQYF
cdr3_nt: TGTGCCAGTAGTCGAGACAGCAGCACAGATACGCAGTATTTT

cdr3_length: 13
clone_size: NA
v_call: TRBV29-1
d_call: NA
j_call: TRBJ2-4
cdr3_aa: CSGLQGAKNIQYF
cdr3_nt: TGCAGCGGGTTGCAGGGGGCCAAAAACATTCAGTACTTC

cdr3_length: 16
clone_size: NA
v_call: TRBV14
d_call: NA
j_call: TRBJ2-5
cdr3_aa: CASPAGPTGKKETQYF
cdr3_nt: TGTGCCAGCCCAGCCGGTCCCACGGGTAAGAAAGAGACCCAGTACTTC

cdr3_length: 14
clone_size: once
v_call: TRBV18
d_call: NA
j_call: TRBJ2-3
cdr3_aa: CASSLRGATDTQYF
cdr3_nt: TGTGCCAGCTCCCTCAGGGGAGCCACAGATACGCAGTATTTT

cdr3_length: 14
clone_size: NA
v_call: TRBV5-1
d_call: NA
j_call: TRBJ1-2
cdr3_aa: CASNRDLGSYGYTF
cdr3_nt: TGCGCCAGCAACCGGGACTTGGGTAGCTATGGCTACACCTTC

cdr3_length: 15
clone_size: NA
v_call: TRBV7-2
d_call: TRBD1
j_call: TRBJ1-4
cdr3_aa: CASSSYRGGNEKLFF
cdr3_nt: TGTGCCAGCAGCTCGTACAGGGGTGGTAATGAAAAACTGTTTTTT

cdr3_length: 16
clone_size: NA
v_call: TRBV23-1
d_call: NA
j_call: TRBJ2-2
cdr3_aa: CASSQSWHANTGELFF
cdr3_nt: TGCGCCAGCAGTCAATCCTGGCACGCGAACACCGGGGAGCTGTTTTTT

cdr3_length: 18
clone_size: once
v_call: TRBV19
d_call: TRBD2
j_call: TRBJ2-2
cdr3_aa: CASSALAGGFANTGELFF
cdr3_nt: TGTGCCAGTAGTGCCCTAGCGGGAGGATTCGCGAACACCGGGGAGCTGTTTTTT

cdr3_length: 17
clone_size: NA
v_call: TRBV5-4
d_call: NA
j_call: TRBJ2-2
cdr3_aa: CASSLAGGGSNTGELFF
cdr3_nt: TGTGCCAGCAGCTTGGCCGGCGGAGGATCGAACACCGGGGAGCTGTTTTTT

cdr3_length: 16
clone_size: NA
v_call: TRBV5-4
d_call: NA
j_call: TRBJ2-2
cdr3_aa: CASSLAEVRSTGELFF
cdr3_nt: TGTGCCAGCAGCTTGGCTGAGGTTCGGAGCACCGGGGAGCTGTTTTTT

cdr3_length: 16
clone_size: few
v_call: TRBV7-2
d_call: TRBD2
j_call: TRBJ2-2
cdr3_aa: CASSYGLGRNTGELFF
cdr3_nt: TGTGCCAGCAGCTACGGACTAGGCCGGAACACCGGGGAGCTGTTTTTT

cdr3_length: 12
clone_size: NA
v_call: TRBV5-4
d_call: NA
j_call: TRBJ2-7
cdr3_aa: CASSLDFYEQYF
cdr3_nt: TGTGCCAGCAGCTTGGACTTCTACGAGCAGTACTTC

cdr3_length: 12
clone_size: NA
v_call: TRBV29-1
d_call: TRBD1
j_call: TRBJ1-1
cdr3_aa: CSVETGVVGAFF
cdr3_nt: TGCAGCGTGGAAACAGGGGTGGTGGGGGCTTTCTTT

cdr3_length: 15
clone_size: NA
v_call: TRBV12-2
d_call: NA
j_call: TRBJ2-5
cdr3_aa: CASRPRQGARQTQYF
cdr3_nt: TGTGCAAGTCGCCCCAGACAGGGGGCGCGTCAGACCCAGTACTTC

cdr3_length: 15
clone_size: NA
v_call: TRBV19
d_call: TRBD1
j_call: TRBJ1-2
cdr3_aa: CASSVPGQGIYGYTF
cdr3_nt: TGTGCCAGTAGTGTCCCGGGACAGGGGATATATGGCTACACCTTC

cdr3_length: 16
clone_size: NA
v_call: TRBV3-1/TRBV3-2
d_call: NA
j_call: TRBJ1-6
cdr3_aa: CASSLTVTSYNSPLHF
cdr3_nt: TGTGCCAGCAGCCTGACAGTAACCTCCTATAATTCACCCCTCCACTTT

cdr3_length: 18
clone_size: NA
v_call: TRBV7-9
d_call: NA
j_call: TRBJ1-5
cdr3_aa: CASSLDSLGGRGNQPQHF
cdr3_nt: TGTGCCAGCAGCTTAGATTCGCTCGGGGGACGGGGCAATCAGCCCCAGCATTTT

cdr3_length: 16
clone_size: NA
v_call: TRBV28
d_call: TRBD1
j_call: TRBJ1-6
cdr3_aa: CASSYGSGTGLSPLHF
cdr3_nt: TGTGCCAGCAGTTATGGGTCCGGGACAGGGCTCTCACCCCTCCACTTT

cdr3_length: 15
clone_size: NA
v_call: TRBV28
d_call: NA
j_call: TRBJ2-7
cdr3_aa: CASSLWPQGTYEQYF
cdr3_nt: TGTGCCAGCAGTTTATGGCCGCAGGGGACCTACGAGCAGTACTTC

cdr3_length: 14
clone_size: NA
v_call: TRBV3-1/TRBV3-2
d_call: NA
j_call: TRBJ2-4
cdr3_aa: CASSQGSSADIQYF
cdr3_nt: TGTGCCAGCAGCCAGGGATCTAGCGCGGACATTCAGTACTTC

cdr3_length: 12
clone_size: NA
v_call: TRBV28
d_call: NA
j_call: TRBJ2-7
cdr3_aa: CASSASFYEQYF
cdr3_nt: TGTGCCAGCAGCGCTAGCTTCTACGAGCAGTACTTC

cdr3_length: 13
clone_size: NA
v_call: TRBV5-1
d_call: TRBD2
j_call: TRBJ2-1
cdr3_aa: CASSLVAGGLQFF
cdr3_nt: TGCGCCAGCAGCTTAGTGGCGGGGGGCTTGCAGTTCTTC

cdr3_length: 13
clone_size: NA
v_call: TRBV3-1/TRBV3-2
d_call: NA
j_call: TRBJ1-2
cdr3_aa: CASRGRGGEGYTF
cdr3_nt: TGTGCCAGCAGGGGACGGGGAGGAGAGGGCTACACCTTC

cdr3_length: 14
clone_size: NA
v_call: TRBV5-1
d_call: TRBD1
j_call: TRBJ1-1
cdr3_aa: CASSSQGGGTEAFF
cdr3_nt: TGCGCCAGCAGCTCGCAGGGGGGTGGCACTGAAGCTTTCTTT

cdr3_length: 15
clone_size: NA
v_call: TRBV12-1
d_call: NA
j_call: TRBJ1-3
cdr3_aa: CASGPTVSAGNTIYF
cdr3_nt: TGTGCCAGCGGCCCGACAGTTTCGGCAGGAAACACCATATATTTT

cdr3_length: 17
clone_size: NA
v_call: TRBV5-1
d_call: NA
j_call: TRBJ2-3
cdr3_aa: CASSSRIRGLARDTQYF
cdr3_nt: TGCGCCAGCAGCAGCCGAATCCGGGGACTGGCTAGAGATACGCAGTATTTT

cdr3_length: 13
clone_size: NA
v_call: TRBV6-1
d_call: NA
j_call: TRBJ2-5
cdr3_aa: CASSDGWQETQYF
cdr3_nt: TGTGCCAGCAGTGACGGTTGGCAAGAGACCCAGTACTTC

cdr3_length: 15
clone_size: NA
v_call: TRBV11-2
d_call: TRBD2
j_call: TRBJ2-5
cdr3_aa: CASSLDFGGGETQYF
cdr3_nt: TGTGCCAGCAGCTTAGACTTCGGGGGAGGGGAGACCCAGTACTTC

cdr3_length: 15
clone_size: once
v_call: TRBV6-6
d_call: TRBD1
j_call: TRBJ1-1
cdr3_aa: CASSYPGQGADKAFF
cdr3_nt: TGTGCCAGCAGTTACCCCGGACAGGGGGCGGATAAAGCTTTCTTT

cdr3_length: 14
clone_size: NA
v_call: TRBV6-5
d_call: NA
j_call: TRBJ1-6
cdr3_aa: CASTRGGQGSPLHF
cdr3_nt: TGTGCCAGCACACGGGGGGGACAAGGATCACCCCTCCACTTT

cdr3_length: 12
clone_size: few
v_call: TRBV29-1
d_call: NA
j_call: TRBJ1-5
cdr3_aa: CSVRYSNQPQHF
cdr3_nt: TGCAGCGTCCGTTATAGCAATCAGCCCCAGCATTTT

cdr3_length: 14
clone_size: NA
v_call: TRBV6-6
d_call: TRBD2
j_call: TRBJ2-2
cdr3_aa: CASSYLAGTGELFF
cdr3_nt: TGTGCCAGCAGTTACCTAGCGGGCACCGGGGAGCTGTTTTTT

cdr3_length: 15
clone_size: NA
v_call: TRBV19
d_call: TRBD2
j_call: TRBJ2-1
cdr3_aa: CASSLGAGGPDEQFF
cdr3_nt: TGTGCCAGTAGTCTGGGAGCGGGAGGGCCGGATGAGCAGTTCTTC

cdr3_length: 20
clone_size: few
v_call: TRBV27
d_call: TRBD2
j_call: TRBJ2-1
cdr3_aa: CASSFKGGRGFSGDSGEQFF
cdr3_nt: TGTGCCAGCAGTTTTAAGGGCGGGAGGGGTTTCAGTGGTGATTCTGGTGAGCAGTTCTTC

cdr3_length: 16
clone_size: NA
v_call: TRBV5-6
d_call: NA
j_call: TRBJ1-5
cdr3_aa: CASSLSLGGANQPQHF
cdr3_nt: TGTGCCAGCAGCTTGAGTCTAGGAGGGGCAAATCAGCCCCAGCATTTT